The sequence of this T cell receptor (beta chain) was determined in a study of OX40 agonist ivuxolimab in advanced cancers. Sampling times: baseline, cycle 4 day 1, cycle 7 day 1. This table comes from immunoSEQ multiplex PCR, and its TCRdb copy is limited to in-frame clones, with some not included. The sample has around 94,000 clones; roughly 90% are singletons. This CDR3 comprises 15 residues. Germline V lookup: CDR1 SQVTM, CDR2 ANQGSEA. After removal of 2 bases from V and 3 bases from J, the junction contained 3 bases not matched to a gene. Study-wide points: At doses 0.1 to 3.0 mg/kg, CD4+ and CD8+ clones expanded.

Comments on this clone: Its antigen is unidentified.

The TCR originated in an adult with an advanced solid tumor such as melanoma, head and neck, liver or kidney cancer. Sample: CD4+ or CD8+ T cells sorted from blood, taken in a trial of the OX40 agonist ivuxolimab. V gene TRBV29-1 combines with J gene TRBJ2-3, with TRBD1 matching 12 bases. The CDR3 DNA follows: TGCAGCGTTGAATGGGACAGGGGGCCAACAGATACGCAGTATTTT. Protein: CSVEWDRGPTDTQYF.